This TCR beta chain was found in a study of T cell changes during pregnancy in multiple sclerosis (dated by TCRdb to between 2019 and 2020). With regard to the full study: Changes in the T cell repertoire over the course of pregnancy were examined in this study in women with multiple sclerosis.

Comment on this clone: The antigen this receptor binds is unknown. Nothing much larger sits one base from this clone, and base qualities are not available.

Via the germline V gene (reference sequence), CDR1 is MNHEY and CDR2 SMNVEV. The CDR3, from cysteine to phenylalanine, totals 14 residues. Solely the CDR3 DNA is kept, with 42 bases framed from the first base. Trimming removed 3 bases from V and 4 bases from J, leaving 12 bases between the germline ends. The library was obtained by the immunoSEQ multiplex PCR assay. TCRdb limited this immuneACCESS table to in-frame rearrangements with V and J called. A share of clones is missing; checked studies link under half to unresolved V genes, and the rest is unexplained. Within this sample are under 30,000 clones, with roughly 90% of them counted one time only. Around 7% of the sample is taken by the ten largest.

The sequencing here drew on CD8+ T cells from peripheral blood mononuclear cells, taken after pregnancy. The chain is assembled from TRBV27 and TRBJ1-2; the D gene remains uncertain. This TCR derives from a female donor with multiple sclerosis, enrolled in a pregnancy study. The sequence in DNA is TGTGCCAGCAGTTTTGGTATAGGGAGCTATGGCTACACCTTC. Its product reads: CASSFGIGSYGYTF.